This entry lists 23 T cell receptor beta chains sequenced from one sample in a study of blood T cells in healthy people across ages. Sample-barcoded 5' priming and a J-beta primer mix drove a second PCR of roughly 7 to 11 cycles. MiXCR, run by TCRdb on the 5' RACE reads, gives a single entry per CDR3 protein. Of approximately 1.5 million distinct CDR3 sequences in the sample, around 36% are singletons; the top ten hold about 11%. Sequences were obtained from blood. These receptors were taken from a woman in her twenties or thirties in good health.

The rearrangement links TRBV4-2 to TRBJ2-3; D gene unclear. Germline-derived CDR1 and CDR2 are LGHNA and YNFKEQ. V was trimmed by 1 base and J by 1 base, leaving 9 bases between them. The CDR3 is made up of 15 amino acids. The CDR3 sequence: CASSQGSTGTDTQYF. In DNA, the CDR3 is TGTGCCAGCAGCCAAGGGTCTACAGGCACAGATACGCAGTATTTT.

This clonotype was detected a few times. This sequence joins TRBV7-9 and TRBJ1-1; D gene uncertain. This CDR3 region has 13 residues. The V end was cut by 5 bases, the J end by 2 bases, with 9 bases between. In germline, CDR1 is SEHNR, CDR2 FQNEAQ (reference sequence). CDR3 nucleotides: TGTGCCAGCAGCCCGGAGGATAACACTGAAGCTTTCTTT. Protein: CASSPEDNTEAFF.

This clonotype was seen many times. The chain joins TRBV29-1 to TRBJ1-2; D is unclear. V lost 7 bases, J lost 7 bases, and 7 bases lay in between. CDR3 size: 9 residues. The V gene's germline CDR1 is SQVTM and CDR2 ANQGSEA. CDR3 region: CSADGGYTF. CDR3 sequence (DNA): TGCAGCGCAGACGGTGGCTACACCTTC. Complete variable domain (other parts from reference TRBV29-1 and TRBJ1-2): SAVISQKPSRDICQRGTSLTIQCQVDSQVTMMFWYRQQPGQSLTLIATANQGSEATYESGFVIDKFPISRPNLTFSTLTVSNMSPEDSSIYLCSADGGYTFGSGTRLTVV.

The rearrangement uses TRBV7-6 and TRBJ2-7; D may be TRBD2 (7 bases). CDR1 is SGHVS and CDR2 is FNYEAQ in the germline V gene. The V end was cut by 5 bases, the J end by 3 bases, with 17 bases between. The CDR3 runs 15 residues. As DNA, the CDR3 is TGTGCCAGCAGCCCACTGGCGGGGGCCCTCTACGAGCAGTACTTC. This encodes CASSPLAGALYEQYF.

The rearrangement joins TRBV24-1 to TRBJ2-1, with TRBD1 identical over 7 bases. With V trimmed by 2 bases and J by 10 bases, 4 bases remained unmatched. The germline V gene has CDR1 KGHDR and CDR2 SFDVKD. The CDR3 is made up of 13 amino acids. CDR3 DNA sequence: TGTGCCACCAGTGATTCGCCGGGACAGGAGCAGTTCTTC. It specifies CATSDSPGQEQFF.

This chain links TRBV27 with TRBJ2-5; D remains ambiguous. The end of the DNA fits TRBJ2-7 better, so the J call may be wrong. This CDR3 has 14 amino acids. CDR1 is MNHEY, CDR2 SMNVEV, per germline (reference sequence). CDR3 residues: CASSQGDGGYEQYF. As DNA, the CDR3 is TGTGCCAGCAGTCAAGGTGACGGCGGCTACGAGCAGTACTTC.

This clonotype was seen repeatedly, ten times or more. The junction shows a germline mismatch at one end, possibly a read error. This chain links TRBV5-1 with TRBJ1-1; possibly TRBD1 for D (5 bases). CDR1 and CDR2 (germline): SGHRS, YFSETQ. The CDR3 consists of 14 residues. The CDR3, as DNA: TGTGCCAGCAGCTTAGGGCAGGGAAGGACTGAAGCTTTCTTT. It yields the protein CASSLGQGRTEAFF.

The sample holds a few counts of this clonotype. This rearrangement joins TRBV9 to TRBJ2-1, with 9 bases identical to TRBD2. The CDR3 has 15 amino acids. Germline V gene sequence: CDR1 SGDLS, CDR2 YYNGEE. Unmatched junction bases numbered 5, after V lost 7 bases and J lost 0 bases. The CDR3 reads CASGSSGNSYNEQFF. The CDR3 DNA is TGTGCCAGCGGATCTAGCGGGAACTCCTACAATGAGCAGTTCTTC.

The rearrangement uses TRBV28 and TRBJ1-6, with 8 bases aligning to TRBD1. The CDR3 has 17 residues. J lost 5 bases, V lost 5 bases, and 11 bases had no gene match. The germline CDR1 and CDR2 sequences are MDHEN and SYDVKM. CDR3 region: CASSRFGQGANNSPLHF. The CDR3 DNA reads as TGTGCCAGCAGTCGATTTGGGCAGGGGGCAAATAATTCACCCCTCCACTTT.

This clonotype was detected a few times. This sequence joins TRBV20-1 and TRBJ2-6; 10 nucleotides match TRBD2. V lost 0 bases to trimming and J lost 0 bases; unmatched junction nucleotides: 14. The germline gives CDR1 DFQATT, CDR2 SNEGSKA (reference sequence). This CDR3 is 21 amino acids long. The DNA for the CDR3 is TGCAGTGCTAGAGATATGGCGCCTAGCGGGAGCCGGGGCTCTGGGGCCAACGTCCTGACTTTC. Amino acid sequence: CSARDMAPSGSRGSGANVLTF.

The rearrangement links TRBV12-3 or TRBV12-4 to TRBJ2-3; the D gene could be TRBD1 or TRBD2 (5 bases each). Between the trimmed V and J ends, which lost 2 bases and 4 bases, there was a span of 16 bases. The CDR3 sequence is 16 residues long. This CDR3 reads CASSLRGLGRADTQYF. The CDR3 bases are TGTGCCAGCAGTTTAAGGGGCCTAGGGAGAGCAGATACGCAGTATTTT.

This chain links TRBV25-1 with TRBJ1-4; D not certain. Germline CDR1 MGHDK, CDR2 SYGVNS. With 1 base removed from V and 6 bases from J, the gap between germline ends came to 15 bases. The CDR3 is made up of 16 amino acids. Here the CDR3 reads CASSESIGVSDEKLFF. The CDR3 coding sequence is TGTGCCAGCAGTGAATCCATCGGGGTCTCGGATGAAAAACTGTTTTTT. Full variable domain (missing parts from reference TRBV25-1 and TRBJ1-4): EADIYQTPRYLVIGTGKKITLECSQTMGHDKMYWYQQDPGMELHLIHYSYGVNSTEKGDLSSESTVSRIRTEHFPLTLESARPSHTSQYLCASSESIGVSDEKLFFGSGTQLSVL.

The chain couples TRBV5-6 to TRBJ1-2; D is possibly TRBD1 (6 bases). The CDR3 loop spans 15 amino acids. Germline V lookup: CDR1 SGHDT, CDR2 YYEEEE. V was cut by 3 bases and J by 4 bases, with 16 bases left in between. The CDR3 protein is CASSSRTEQAYGYTF. DNA for the CDR3: TGTGCCAGCAGCTCCAGGACAGAGCAAGCCTATGGCTACACCTTC.

With regard to this clonotype: A much larger clone lies one base from this, so it may be a read error. This chain links TRBV29-1 with TRBJ2-3; 11 bases align to TRBD2. The CDR3 is 16 amino acids. Germline V gene lookup returns CDR1 SQVTM and CDR2 ANQGSEA. With V trimmed by 7 bases and J by 5 bases, 14 bases remained unmatched. CDR3 in DNA: TGCAGCGCTCCCTTCACCGTCCTAGCGGGAGGAGATACGCAGTATTTT. The encoded protein is CSAPFTVLAGGDTQYF.

This clonotype was picked up a small number of times. Here the CDR3 DNA reads TGTGCCAGCAGCTTAGTGACAGCTTCATTAAACGAGCAGTACTTC. Protein: CASSLVTASLNEQYF. This chain uses TRBV7-9 with TRBJ2-5; possible D gene TRBD1, 5 bases. The J call may be faulty, since TRBJ2-7 better matches the DNA end. Germline V gene lookup returns CDR1 SEHNR and CDR2 FQNEAQ (reference sequence). This CDR3 is built from 15 residues.

The gene calls are TRBV24-1 and TRBJ2-1; no definite D call. Germline V gene lookup returns CDR1 KGHDR and CDR2 SFDVKD. This CDR3 has 13 residues. The V and J ends lost 5 bases and 3 bases respectively, with 7 bases between them. The CDR3 reads CATSVNDYNEQFF. CDR3 in DNA: TGTGCCACCAGTGTTAATGACTACAATGAGCAGTTCTTC.

This clonotype was seen a handful of times. The chain combines TRBV6-1 with TRBJ2-1; no clear D gene. The CDR3 loop spans 15 amino acids. V lost 6 bases to trimming and J lost 0 bases, with 12 bases between them. Germline values: CDR1 MNHNS, CDR2 SASEGT. CDR3 DNA sequence: TGTGCCAGCAGCGCACCCCCTTACTCCTACAATGAGCAGTTCTTC. It translates to CASSAPPYSYNEQFF.

This clonotype has more than one count but fewer than ten. The rearrangement links TRBV27 to TRBJ2-3; no firm D call. The CDR3 is made up of 16 amino acids. V dropped 0 bases and J dropped 3 bases, with 13 bases sitting between them. CDR1 is MNHEY, CDR2 SMNVEV, per germline (reference sequence). For the CDR3, the DNA is TGTGCCAGCAGTTTATCTGCGCGCCTCGTTACAGATACGCAGTATTTT. Translated: CASSLSARLVTDTQYF.

There are many counts of this clonotype. The V call is TRBV29-1, the J call TRBJ2-1; maybe TRBD1 (6 bases). Germline lookup yields CDR1 SQVTM and CDR2 ANQGSEA. Deletions cut 7 bases from V and 7 bases from J, with 20 bases between. The CDR3 extends over 14 amino acids. The CDR3 spells CSAPVGGTGNEQFF. DNA of the CDR3: TGCAGCGCCCCTGTAGGGGGAACGGGGAATGAGCAGTTCTTC.

The chain joins TRBV29-1 to TRBJ2-7; 8 bases line up with TRBD2. From germline, CDR1 is SQVTM and CDR2 ANQGSEA. V shed 5 bases, J shed 7 bases, and the junction held 16 bases outside the gene matches. The CDR3 is 15 amino acids. As DNA, the CDR3 is TGCAGCGTTTTAGCAGCGGGAGAGAGCTACAATGAGCAGTACTTC. This sequence encodes CSVLAAGESYNEQYF.

With respect to this clonotype: A much larger clone differs by one base, so this may be a read error. Because it lacks the conserved phenylalanine or tryptophan at the end, this CDR3 is likely a read error. The CDR3 is CASSQDQTRTYNEQFL. The CDR3 DNA sequence: TGTGCCAGCAGCCAAGATCAGACGAGAACCTACAATGAGCAGTTCCTC. The rearrangement joins TRBV4-2 to TRBJ2-1; D unclear. Germline loops: CDR1 LGHNA, CDR2 YNFKEQ. Trimming took 0 bases from V and 2 from J, leaving 11 bases between them. There are 16 residues in the CDR3.

The rearrangement links TRBV12-3 or TRBV12-4 to TRBJ2-2; tentatively, D is TRBD1 or TRBD2 (6 bases each). The CDR3 sequence is 13 residues long. V was pared by 10 bases and J by 2 bases, with 11 bases between. CDR3 residues: CATLGGNTGELFF. DNA of the CDR3: TGTGCCACTCTGGGGGGCAACACCGGGGAGCTGTTTTTT.

The chain carries TRBV18 and TRBJ2-7, with D perhaps assigned TRBD1 or TRBD2 (5 bases each). Looked up from germline, CDR1 is KGHSH and CDR2 is LQKENI. CDR3 length: 14 residues. V dropped 6 bases and J dropped 5 bases, with 17 bases sitting between them. CDR3 DNA sequence: TGTGCCAGCTCTCGACGGGTGGGGGACGACGAGCAGTACTTC. The encoded protein is CASSRRVGDDEQYF.